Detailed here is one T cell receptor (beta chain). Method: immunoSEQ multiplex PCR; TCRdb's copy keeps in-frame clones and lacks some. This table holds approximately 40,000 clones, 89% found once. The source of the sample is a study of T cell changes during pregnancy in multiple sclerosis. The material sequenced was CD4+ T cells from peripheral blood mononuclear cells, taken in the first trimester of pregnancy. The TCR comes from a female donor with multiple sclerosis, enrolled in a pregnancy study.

Written as DNA, the CDR3 is TGTGCCAGTAGTATACCCGGGACAGGGTTTGCCGGGGAGCTGTTTTTT. Protein: CASSIPGTGFAGELFF. V and J are TRBV19 and TRBJ2-2; 9 bases agree with TRBD1. The germline gives CDR1 LNHDA, CDR2 SQIVND (reference sequence). J lost 6 bases, V lost 2 bases, and 7 bases had no gene match. This CDR3 region has 16 residues.